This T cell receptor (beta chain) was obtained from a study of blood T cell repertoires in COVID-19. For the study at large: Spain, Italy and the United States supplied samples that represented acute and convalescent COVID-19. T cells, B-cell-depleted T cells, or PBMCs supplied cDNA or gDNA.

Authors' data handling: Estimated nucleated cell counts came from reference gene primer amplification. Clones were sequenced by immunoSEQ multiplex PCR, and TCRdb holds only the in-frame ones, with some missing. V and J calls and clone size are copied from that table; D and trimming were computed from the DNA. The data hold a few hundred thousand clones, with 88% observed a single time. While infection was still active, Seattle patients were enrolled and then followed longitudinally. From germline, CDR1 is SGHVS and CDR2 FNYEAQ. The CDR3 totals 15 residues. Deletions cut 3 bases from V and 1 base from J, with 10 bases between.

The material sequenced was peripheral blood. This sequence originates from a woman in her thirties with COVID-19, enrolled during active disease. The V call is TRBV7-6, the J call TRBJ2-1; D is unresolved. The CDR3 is CASSFIPGSYNEQFF. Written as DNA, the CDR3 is TGTGCCAGCAGCTTTATTCCAGGTTCCTACAATGAGCAGTTCTTC.